This entry lists 15 T cell receptor beta chains sequenced from one sample in a study of T cell repertoires in aging, cancer and after chemotherapy. The template was genomic DNA from peripheral blood, not RNA. TRB rearrangements spanning V, D and J were amplified using mixed TRB-A/B primers. TCRdb recomputed calls from the multiplex PCR reads with MiXCR, one row per CDR3 protein. The data contain some 1,800 distinct CDR3 sequences, around 28% of them singletons. The sample consisted of blood. The origin of the receptors is a human donor with a blood cancer. The donor label of this sample is uncertain.

The chain couples TRBV27 to TRBJ2-1; D unclear. Between the trimmed V and J ends, which lost 6 bases and 6 bases, there was a span of 12 bases. The CDR3 runs to 13 residues. CDR1 and CDR2 (germline): MNHEY, SMNVEV (reference sequence). Here the CDR3 reads CASSCTIGNEQFF. In DNA form, the CDR3 reads TGTGCCAGCAGCTGTACTATCGGCAATGAGCAGTTCTTC.

A few counts support this clonotype. This chain joins TRBV10-3 and TRBJ2-3; 10 positions match TRBD2. Germline V gene sequence: CDR1 ENHRY, CDR2 SYGVKD. Trimming took 9 bases from V and 1 from J; bases not matched to a gene: 1. The CDR3 has 13 residues. The CDR3 DNA is TGTGCCATTGGGACTAGCGGCACAGATACGCAGTATTTT. Translated, it gives CAIGTSGTDTQYF.

Sample share makes this clonotype large. The chain carries TRBV24-1 and TRBJ2-6, with D maybe TRBD1 (6 bases). Germline CDR1 KGHDR, CDR2 SFDVKD. Trimming took 4 bases from V and 4 from J, leaving 19 bases between them. The CDR3 is made up of 18 amino acids. CDR3 sequence reads: CATSENRAGAVGANVLTF. The CDR3 coding sequence is TGTGCCACCAGTGAAAACAGGGCTGGGGCTGTCGGGGCCAACGTCCTGACTTTC.

The J gene is TRBJ1-1, the V gene TRBV20-1; D remains ambiguous. The germline gives CDR1 DFQATT, CDR2 SNEGSKA (reference sequence). Trimming stripped 3 bases from V and 0 bases from J, with 11 bases between. The CDR3 loop spans 14 amino acids. CDR3 nucleotides: TGCAGTGCTAGTCGCCCACTTATGAACACTGAAGCTTTCTTT. This encodes CSASRPLMNTEAFF.

V and J are TRBV7-6 and TRBJ2-3; 8 bases are shared with TRBD2. CDR1 and CDR2 (germline): SGHVS, FNYEAQ. The CDR3 contains 16 residues. J was trimmed by 3 bases and V by 5 bases; bases with no gene match: 10. The CDR3 region is CASSIGTSGSTDTQYF. The CDR3 DNA is TGTGCCAGCAGCATAGGGACCAGCGGGAGTACAGATACGCAGTATTTT. The whole variable domain, filled in from reference TRBV7-6 and TRBJ2-3, reads GAGVSQSPRYKVTKRGQDVALRCDPISGHVSLYWYRQALGQGPEFLTYFNYEAQQDKSGLPNDRFSAERPEGSISTLTIQRTEQRDSAMYRCASSIGTSGSTDTQYFGPGTRLTVL.

This clonotype has a handful of counts. The chain is built from TRBV20-1 and TRBJ2-1; 12 nucleotides line up with TRBD2. Germline trimming cut 0 bases from V and 8 bases from J; bases unmatched to any gene: 5. CDR3 length: 15 residues. Germline V gene lookup returns CDR1 DFQATT and CDR2 SNEGSKA (reference sequence). CDR3 in DNA: TGCAGTGCTAGAGAGGCGACTAGCGGGGGCGATGAGCAGTTCTTC. This encodes CSAREATSGGDEQFF.

This chain uses TRBV20-1 with TRBJ2-2; possibly TRBD2 for D (5 bases). The length of the CDR3 is 16 residues. Trimming pared 4 bases from V and 2 bases from J, leaving 17 bases between. Germline V gene data show CDR1 as DFQATT and CDR2 as SNEGSKA (reference sequence). This CDR3 reads CSAIKRGNYNTGELFF. In DNA form, the CDR3 reads TGCAGTGCTATAAAACGGGGAAACTACAACACCGGGGAGCTGTTTTTT.

The chain is built from TRBV18 and TRBJ1-2; D remains unclear. The CDR3 runs to 12 residues. Between the trimmed V and J ends, which lost 5 bases and 5 bases, there was a span of 9 bases. Germline V gives CDR1 KGHSH, CDR2 LQKENI. The CDR3 DNA reads TGTGCCAGCTCAATGGAGTCTTATGGCTACACCTTC. Its translation is CASSMESYGYTF.

Judged by abundance, this clonotype is medium-sized. This sequence joins TRBV11-3 and TRBJ2-2, with a possible D match to TRBD1 (6 bases). Per germline, CDR1 SGHNT and CDR2 YENEEA. This CDR3 is built from 14 residues. V dropped 7 bases and J dropped 0 bases, with 9 bases sitting between them. CDR3 nucleotide sequence: TGTGCCAGCAAAGGACAGACGAACACCGGGGAGCTGTTTTTT. Amino acid sequence: CASKGQTNTGELFF.

This clonotype was found a few times. The chain is built from TRBV6-2 or TRBV6-3 and TRBJ2-7, with a tentative D call TRBD1 (6 bases). CDR3 size: 12 residues. Germline CDR1 reads MNHEY; CDR2 reads SVGEGT. Trimming left V 10 bases short and J 5 bases short, with 15 bases between. Here the CDR3 DNA reads TGTGCCACGACGGACAGCTTGGACGAGCAGTACTTC. Translating gives CATTDSLDEQYF.

CDR3 DNA sequence: TGTGCCACGTCGGGGGGCACCCGGACCTACGAGCAGTACTTC. Its protein is CATSGGTRTYEQYF. This chain connects TRBV27 to TRBJ2-7, with D perhaps TRBD2 (7 bases). There are 14 residues in the CDR3. Germline CDR1 and CDR2: MNHEY and SMNVEV (reference sequence). The V gene lost 10 bases and the J gene lost 2 bases, with 18 bases spanning the gap.

The J gene is TRBJ1-2, the V gene TRBV6-1; 8 bases match TRBD1. V was pared by 1 base and J by 8 bases, with 6 bases of the junction left unmatched. This CDR3 region has 14 residues. Per the germline V gene, CDR1 is MNHNS and CDR2 is SASEGT. The CDR3 region is CASSEGTGLYGYTF. The CDR3 DNA reads TGTGCCAGCAGTGAAGGGACAGGGCTGTACGGCTACACCTTC.

V usage is TRBV15 and J usage is TRBJ1-5; weak D call: TRBD1 (5 bases). V was clipped by 4 bases and J by 5 bases, with 18 bases between them. The CDR3 totals 16 residues. CDR1 and CDR2 (germline): LNHNV, YYDKDF (reference sequence). Here the CDR3 DNA reads TGTGCCACCAGCAAGAGTGGGACCCACCGTTATCAGCCCCAGCATTTT. Amino acid sequence: CATSKSGTHRYQPQHF.

This clonotype was recorded a few times. The chain joins TRBV20-1 to TRBJ2-7; 9 bases match TRBD1. The germline CDR1 and CDR2 sequences are DFQATT and SNEGSKA (reference sequence). V gave up 0 bases and J gave up 3 bases; unmatched junction bases: 3. CDR3 length: 14 residues. The CDR3 is CSARDRDRVYEQYF. The CDR3 DNA is TGCAGTGCTAGAGATCGGGACAGGGTCTACGAGCAGTACTTC.

CDR3 in DNA: TGTGCCAGCAGCTCGGGGACTAGCGAATCTTTAGCCAAAAACATTCAGTACTTC. Its protein is CASSSGTSESLAKNIQYF. The chain combines TRBV7-2 with TRBJ2-4; 10 bases are a match to TRBD2. The V and J ends lost 4 bases and 0 bases, in that order; junction bases with no gene match: 9. Germline V lookup: CDR1 SGHTA, CDR2 FQGNSA. The CDR3 extends over 18 amino acids.